What follows are 10 T cell receptor beta chains derived from one specimen sequenced in a study of shared clonotypes between healthy human individuals. The protocol was immunoSEQ multiplex PCR, while the TCRdb copy is restricted to in-frame clones and leaves out a portion. This table has 1.6 million or so clones, about 96% appearing once. Source material: naive CD4+ T cells sorted from blood. The subset: CD45RA+ positively selected. The receptors here all came from a young man in good health.

The chain has TRBV7-9 and TRBJ2-1, with D possibly being TRBD2 (5 bases). The CDR3 spans 17 residues. CDR1 SEHNR and CDR2 FQNEAQ come from the germline V gene (reference sequence). Trimming pared 1 base from V and 2 bases from J, leaving 15 bases between. The CDR3 DNA reads TGTGCCAGCAGCTTAGGGCGTGGAGGCTTACCCTACAATGAGCAGTTCTTC. This encodes CASSLGRGGLPYNEQFF.

A note on this clone: The sample contains more than one DNA sequence encoding this CDR3. The chain is built from TRBV5-4 and TRBJ2-7, with D perhaps TRBD2 (5 bases). From germline, CDR1 is SGHNT and CDR2 YYREEE (reference sequence). The germline V and J ends were trimmed by 2 bases and 2 bases, with 11 bases remaining between them. The CDR3 runs 14 residues. The CDR3 nucleotides are TGTGCCAGCAGCTTAACGAGCGGAACCTACGAGCAGTACTTC. It translates to CASSLTSGTYEQYF.

About this clone: Other DNA sequences in the sample encode the same CDR3. The rearrangement uses TRBV28 and TRBJ2-3, with a tentative D call TRBD2 (5 bases). The V end was cut by 3 bases, the J end by 2 bases, with 9 bases between. The germline CDR1 and CDR2 sequences are MDHEN and SYDVKM. The CDR3 spans 14 residues. CDR3 loop: CASSLRTYTDTQYF. CDR3 in DNA: TGTGCCAGCAGTTTGCGGACTTACACAGATACGCAGTATTTT. The full variable domain, in which reference TRBV28 and TRBJ2-3 provide the parts outside the CDR3, is DVKVTQSSRYLVKRTGEKVFLECVQDMDHENMFWYRQDPGLGLRLIYFSYDVKMKEKGDIPEGYSVSREKKERFSLILESASTNQTSMYLCASSLRTYTDTQYFGPGTRLTVL.

The CDR3: CASTRGKEKTYEQYF. CDR3 DNA: TGTGCCAGCACCCGGGGGAAGGAGAAGACCTACGAGCAGTACTTC. V is TRBV28 and J is TRBJ2-7, with D perhaps TRBD2 (6 bases). The V gene's germline CDR1 is MDHEN and CDR2 SYDVKM. This CDR3 is built from 15 residues. V was pared by 7 bases and J by 2 bases, with 18 bases between.

The chain joins TRBV28 to TRBJ2-7; D remains ambiguous. This CDR3 comprises 12 residues. Germline CDR1 and CDR2: MDHEN and SYDVKM. V shed 4 bases and J shed 6 bases, with 10 bases lying between them. In DNA form, the CDR3 reads TGTGCCAGCAGTTCGTGGCCCCTCGAGCAGTACTTC. This codes for CASSSWPLEQYF.

This chain links TRBV11-1 with TRBJ2-3, with 12 bases fitting TRBD2. The V segment lost 1 base and the J segment 4 bases; nucleotides outside the gene matches: 12. This CDR3 has 19 residues. The germline V gene encodes CDR1 SGHAT and CDR2 FQDESV (reference sequence). CDR3 bases: TGTGCCAGCAGCTTAGGGCTAGCGGGAGGGCCGTGGGACGCAGATACGCAGTATTTT. This sequence encodes CASSLGLAGGPWDADTQYF.

The chain joins TRBV28 to TRBJ1-1, with a possible D match to TRBD1 (6 bases). V was cut by 3 bases and J by 4 bases, with 21 bases left in between. Germline-derived CDR1 and CDR2 are MDHEN and SYDVKM. CDR3 size: 17 residues. For the CDR3, the DNA is TGTGCCAGCAGTTTTCCCGGGACACCTAGAAGGGGCACTGAAGCTTTCTTT. Amino acid sequence: CASSFPGTPRRGTEAFF. The full variable domain, rest sourced from reference TRBV28 and TRBJ1-1, is DVKVTQSSRYLVKRTGEKVFLECVQDMDHENMFWYRQDPGLGLRLIYFSYDVKMKEKGDIPEGYSVSREKKERFSLILESASTNQTSMYLCASSFPGTPRRGTEAFFGQGTRLTVV.

This rearrangement joins TRBV7-9 to TRBJ1-3; 7 nucleotides agree with TRBD1. The junction had 12 bases not matched to a gene; V was cut back by 1 base and J by 0 bases. Looked up from germline, CDR1 is SEHNR and CDR2 is FQNEAQ (reference sequence). This CDR3 is built from 19 residues. The CDR3 here is CASSLGGWDSRRSGNTIYF. The CDR3 coding sequence is TGTGCCAGCAGCTTAGGAGGTTGGGACAGTCGTCGCTCTGGAAACACCATATATTTT.

The chain joins TRBV6-5 to TRBJ2-7; no clear D. Germline CDR1 reads MNHEY; CDR2 reads SVGAGI. This CDR3 spans 11 amino acids. V gave up 6 bases and J gave up 6 bases, with 9 bases separating them. CDR3 DNA sequence: TGTGCCAGCAGCAGTGGGTCCGAGCAGTACTTC. It specifies CASSSGSEQYF.

The genes are TRBV5-1 and TRBJ1-2; D call uncertain. Germline assignment: CDR1 SGHRS and CDR2 YFSETQ. The CDR3 is made up of 11 amino acids. The germline V and J ends were trimmed by 4 bases and 8 bases, with 9 bases remaining between them. The CDR3 bases are TGCGCCAGCAGCCTCAACGGGGGCTACACCTTC. Protein sequence: CASSLNGGYTF.